These T cell receptor beta chains were read from a single sample in a study of blood T cell repertoires in COVID-19. Clones were read by immunoSEQ multiplex PCR, and TCRdb kept only the in-frame ones, dropping some. Among about 260,000 clones listed, about 86% were seen once. The sample taken for sequencing was peripheral blood. The receptors stem from a man aged 18 to 29 with active or convalescent COVID-19. Both conserved end residues are part of each CDR3. Fields, in order: CDR3 DNA, CDR3 protein, clone size, CDR3 length, J gene, D gene, V gene. A D gene is named only where the DNA matches it firmly. The listing skips clone size in some rows; elsewhere it reads once, few, many or a size class.

CDR3nt: TGTGCCAGCACGACCCACAGGGGGCGATACGAGCAGTACTTC; CDR3aa: CASTTHRGRYEQYF; abundance: -; len: 14; j_gene: TRBJ2-7; d_gene: TRBD1; v_gene: TRBV6-5
CDR3nt: TGTGCCAGCACCAGACAGTCTTTGAACACTGAAGCTTTCTTT; CDR3aa: CASTRQSLNTEAFF; abundance: -; len: 14; j_gene: TRBJ1-1; d_gene: -; v_gene: TRBV2
CDR3nt: TGTGCCAGCACCACACCTAGCACAGATACGCAGTATTTT; CDR3aa: CASTTPSTDTQYF; abundance: -; len: 13; j_gene: TRBJ2-3; d_gene: -; v_gene: TRBV5-6
CDR3nt: TGTGCCAGCAGTATCGACCGGACAGGGTGGAACACCATATATTTT; CDR3aa: CASSIDRTGWNTIYF; abundance: -; len: 15; j_gene: TRBJ1-3; d_gene: TRBD1; v_gene: TRBV28
CDR3nt: TGTGCCAGCAGTTTGGCGGGGGGCGCAGATGAAAAACTGTTTTTT; CDR3aa: CASSLAGGADEKLFF; abundance: -; len: 15; j_gene: TRBJ1-4; d_gene: -; v_gene: TRBV28
CDR3nt: TGCGCCAGCTCCCTCCCCAGCGGGAGCTATGAGCAGTTCTTC; CDR3aa: CASSLPSGSYEQFF; abundance: -; len: 14; j_gene: TRBJ2-1; d_gene: TRBD2; v_gene: TRBV5-1
CDR3nt: TGTGCCAGCAGTGGGGGGCAGGATGGCAATCAGCCCCAGCATTTT; CDR3aa: CASSGGQDGNQPQHF; abundance: -; len: 15; j_gene: TRBJ1-5; d_gene: -; v_gene: TRBV6-1
CDR3nt: TGTGCCAGCAGTCGGGACAGGGGCGGGGGTAGTCCCCAGCATTTT; CDR3aa: CASSRDRGGGSPQHF; abundance: once; len: 15; j_gene: TRBJ1-5; d_gene: TRBD1; v_gene: TRBV6-5
CDR3nt: TGTGCCAGCTCACCAAGAGTTGTAAAAATTACAGATACGCAGTATTTT; CDR3aa: CASSPRVVKITDTQYF; abundance: -; len: 16; j_gene: TRBJ2-3; d_gene: -; v_gene: TRBV18
CDR3nt: TGTGCCAGCAGCTTGGAGACAGTAAACATTCAGTACTTC; CDR3aa: CASSLETVNIQYF; abundance: -; len: 13; j_gene: TRBJ2-4; d_gene: -; v_gene: TRBV5-6
CDR3nt: TGTGCCAGTAGCACAGGGGAAAGGCAGCCCCAGCATTTT; CDR3aa: CASSTGERQPQHF; abundance: -; len: 13; j_gene: TRBJ1-5; d_gene: TRBD1; v_gene: TRBV19
CDR3nt: TGTGCCAGCAGTGAAGCGGGAGGCACAGATACGCAGTATTTT; CDR3aa: CASSEAGGTDTQYF; abundance: few; len: 14; j_gene: TRBJ2-3; d_gene: TRBD2; v_gene: TRBV6-4
CDR3nt: TGTGCCACCAGACCAGGGGGCGGCGATACGCAGTATTTT; CDR3aa: CATRPGGGDTQYF; abundance: once; len: 13; j_gene: TRBJ2-3; d_gene: TRBD1; v_gene: TRBV15
CDR3nt: TGTGCCAGCAGCTTGAGCGGGATCGCTGAAGCTTTCTTT; CDR3aa: CASSLSGIAEAFF; abundance: -; len: 13; j_gene: TRBJ1-1; d_gene: -; v_gene: TRBV5-4
CDR3nt: TGTGCCAGTAAGGAGGGCACAAGACAGGGAGGCGATCAGCCCCAGCATTTT; CDR3aa: CASKEGTRQGGDQPQHF; abundance: -; len: 17; j_gene: TRBJ1-5; d_gene: TRBD1; v_gene: TRBV19
CDR3nt: TGTGCCAGCAGGTACTACAATGAGCAGTTCTTC; CDR3aa: CASRYYNEQFF; abundance: -; len: 11; j_gene: TRBJ2-1; d_gene: -; v_gene: TRBV25-1
CDR3nt: TGTGCCAGCAGCGTAGGTCCGACCCGGGGGACCGGGGAGCTGTTTTTT; CDR3aa: CASSVGPTRGTGELFF; abundance: -; len: 16; j_gene: TRBJ2-2; d_gene: -; v_gene: TRBV9
CDR3nt: TGTGCCTGGAGTTCATCGGCCGACTCGGATTCACCCCTCCACTTT; CDR3aa: CAWSSSADSDSPLHF; abundance: few; len: 15; j_gene: TRBJ1-6; d_gene: -; v_gene: TRBV30
CDR3nt: TGTGCCAGTAGTCGCCGGGACAGGTACAATGAGCAGTTCTTC; CDR3aa: CASSRRDRYNEQFF; abundance: once; len: 14; j_gene: TRBJ2-1; d_gene: TRBD1; v_gene: TRBV19
CDR3nt: TGTGCCACCAGTGACGGCGGGAGGGCCTACGAGCAGTACTTC; CDR3aa: CATSDGGRAYEQYF; abundance: -; len: 14; j_gene: TRBJ2-7; d_gene: TRBD2; v_gene: TRBV24-1
CDR3nt: TGTGCCAGCAGGCCAACGGGGGATACGCAGTATTTT; CDR3aa: CASRPTGDTQYF; abundance: -; len: 12; j_gene: TRBJ2-3; d_gene: -; v_gene: TRBV12-3/TRBV12-4
CDR3nt: TGTGCCAGCAGCTCCCTGAAACTAGCGGGAGGGCCAGATACGCAGTATTTT; CDR3aa: CASSSLKLAGGPDTQYF; abundance: once; len: 17; j_gene: TRBJ2-3; d_gene: TRBD2; v_gene: TRBV7-9
CDR3nt: TGTGCCAGCAGCCTTGGAGATGTGTATTTT; CDR3aa: CASSLGDVYF; abundance: -; len: 10; j_gene: TRBJ2-3; d_gene: -; v_gene: TRBV7-8
CDR3nt: TGTGCCAGCAGTTACTCGTCCAGGGTTAATGAAAAACTGTTTTTT; CDR3aa: CASSYSSRVNEKLFF; abundance: -; len: 15; j_gene: TRBJ1-4; d_gene: -; v_gene: TRBV6-5
CDR3nt: TGTGCCAGCAGCTTGGCCCAGAGCGGGGGGTACTACGAGCAGTACTTC; CDR3aa: CASSLAQSGGYYEQYF; abundance: -; len: 16; j_gene: TRBJ2-7; d_gene: TRBD2; v_gene: TRBV5-5
CDR3nt: TGTGCCAGCAGGACAGGGCCTGGGGCCAACGTCCTGACTTTC; CDR3aa: CASRTGPGANVLTF; abundance: -; len: 14; j_gene: TRBJ2-6; d_gene: TRBD1; v_gene: TRBV2
CDR3nt: TGTGCCAGTAGTATAGGGACAGGGATTACTGAAGCTTTCTTT; CDR3aa: CASSIGTGITEAFF; abundance: once; len: 14; j_gene: TRBJ1-1; d_gene: TRBD1; v_gene: TRBV19
CDR3nt: TGTGCCAGTAGTATAGGTGGAGACCTTAATGAAAAACTGTTTTTT; CDR3aa: CASSIGGDLNEKLFF; abundance: -; len: 15; j_gene: TRBJ1-4; d_gene: -; v_gene: TRBV19
CDR3nt: TGTGCCAGCAGCTTGACAGGGCGTGAAAAACTGTTTTTT; CDR3aa: CASSLTGREKLFF; abundance: -; len: 13; j_gene: TRBJ1-4; d_gene: TRBD1; v_gene: TRBV13
CDR3nt: TGTGCCAGCAGCACTAGCGGGAGCGGCGCCGGGGAGCTGTTTTTT; CDR3aa: CASSTSGSGAGELFF; abundance: once; len: 15; j_gene: TRBJ2-2; d_gene: TRBD2; v_gene: TRBV7-6
CDR3nt: TGTGCCAGCAGTTTACAGGGGGCGGGTGAGTTCTTC; CDR3aa: CASSLQGAGEFF; abundance: -; len: 12; j_gene: TRBJ2-1; d_gene: TRBD1; v_gene: TRBV12-3/TRBV12-4
CDR3nt: TGTGCCAGCAGCTTAGGATTAGCGGACACCAATGAGCAGTTCTTC; CDR3aa: CASSLGLADTNEQFF; abundance: -; len: 15; j_gene: TRBJ2-1; d_gene: -; v_gene: TRBV11-2
CDR3nt: TGCAGTGCTCGCGACTACAATGAGCAGTTCTTC; CDR3aa: CSARDYNEQFF; abundance: -; len: 11; j_gene: TRBJ2-1; d_gene: -; v_gene: TRBV20-1
CDR3nt: TGTGCCGGGAGTTCCCGGGACATCAGTGCGGCTTTCTTT; CDR3aa: CAGSSRDISAAFF; abundance: -; len: 13; j_gene: TRBJ1-1; d_gene: -; v_gene: TRBV28
CDR3nt: TGCGCCAGCAGCTTGAGTCAGGCTAGCGGCACAGATACGCAGTATTTT; CDR3aa: CASSLSQASGTDTQYF; abundance: -; len: 16; j_gene: TRBJ2-3; d_gene: -; v_gene: TRBV5-1
CDR3nt: TGTGCCAGCAGTCAGACTTCTGTCTACGAGCAGTACTTC; CDR3aa: CASSQTSVYEQYF; abundance: -; len: 13; j_gene: TRBJ2-7; d_gene: -; v_gene: TRBV12-3/TRBV12-4
CDR3nt: TGTGCCTGGAGTGAGGACTTTCTGAGCAATCAGCCCCAGCATTTT; CDR3aa: CAWSEDFLSNQPQHF; abundance: -; len: 15; j_gene: TRBJ1-5; d_gene: -; v_gene: TRBV30
CDR3nt: TGTGCCAGCACCCCGGTGGCGAGAGGTGGCTACACCTTC; CDR3aa: CASTPVARGGYTF; abundance: -; len: 13; j_gene: TRBJ1-2; d_gene: -; v_gene: TRBV2
CDR3nt: TGTGCCAGCAGGGAGGCTGGGGCCAACGTCCTGACTTTC; CDR3aa: CASREAGANVLTF; abundance: -; len: 13; j_gene: TRBJ2-6; d_gene: -; v_gene: TRBV9
CDR3nt: TGTGCCAGCAGCTTAGCGCGGGCAGTCGCAAAGGGCTACACCTTC; CDR3aa: CASSLARAVAKGYTF; abundance: -; len: 15; j_gene: TRBJ1-2; d_gene: -; v_gene: TRBV7-9
CDR3nt: TGTGCCAGCAGCCTTGACAGCAGCTCCTACAATGAGCAGTTCTTC; CDR3aa: CASSLDSSSYNEQFF; abundance: -; len: 15; j_gene: TRBJ2-1; d_gene: -; v_gene: TRBV7-2
CDR3nt: TGTGCCAGCAGCCGGGGGTGGACTGAAGCTTTCTTT; CDR3aa: CASSRGWTEAFF; abundance: -; len: 12; j_gene: TRBJ1-1; d_gene: -; v_gene: TRBV5-8
CDR3nt: TGTGCCAGCAGCCTAGATGGGGCAGGGAACACCGGGGAGCTGTTTTTT; CDR3aa: CASSLDGAGNTGELFF; abundance: once; len: 16; j_gene: TRBJ2-2; d_gene: -; v_gene: TRBV9
CDR3nt: TGCGCCAGCAGCTTGGCGGGGGGCACAGATACGCAGTATTTT; CDR3aa: CASSLAGGTDTQYF; abundance: few; len: 14; j_gene: TRBJ2-3; d_gene: -; v_gene: TRBV5-1
CDR3nt: TGTGCCAGCAGCCACACGTGGGGCGGCGGAAACATTCAGTACTTC; CDR3aa: CASSHTWGGGNIQYF; abundance: -; len: 15; j_gene: TRBJ2-4; d_gene: -; v_gene: TRBV27
CDR3nt: TGTGCCAGCAGCTTATTTGGAAGCGCGAACACCGGGGAGCTGTTTTTT; CDR3aa: CASSLFGSANTGELFF; abundance: once; len: 16; j_gene: TRBJ2-2; d_gene: -; v_gene: TRBV7-2
CDR3nt: TGTGCCTGGAGTCCCTCCCAGATGAGCCGAGGGACAGATACGCAGTATTTT; CDR3aa: CAWSPSQMSRGTDTQYF; abundance: -; len: 17; j_gene: TRBJ2-3; d_gene: -; v_gene: TRBV30
CDR3nt: TGTGCCAGCAGCGACTTCACTAGCGGGATTGTGTTCTTC; CDR3aa: CASSDFTSGIVFF; abundance: -; len: 13; j_gene: TRBJ2-1; d_gene: TRBD2; v_gene: TRBV11-1
CDR3nt: TGTGCCAGTAGTATAACGGGCGCGGGGTCAAATCAGCCCCAGCATTTT; CDR3aa: CASSITGAGSNQPQHF; abundance: few; len: 16; j_gene: TRBJ1-5; d_gene: -; v_gene: TRBV19
CDR3nt: TGTGCCAGCAGCTTGGGATATTACAGGGGCACAGATACGCAGTATTTT; CDR3aa: CASSLGYYRGTDTQYF; abundance: -; len: 16; j_gene: TRBJ2-3; d_gene: -; v_gene: TRBV7-3
CDR3nt: TGTGCCAGCAGTTACAGTCCGACTAGCCACCGTGAGCAGTTCTTC; CDR3aa: CASSYSPTSHREQFF; abundance: few; len: 15; j_gene: TRBJ2-1; d_gene: TRBD2; v_gene: TRBV6-5
CDR3nt: TGTGCCAGCAGCAACCGAGGGGGTTTAGGGTCACCCCTCCACTTT; CDR3aa: CASSNRGGLGSPLHF; abundance: -; len: 15; j_gene: TRBJ1-6; d_gene: -; v_gene: TRBV6-4
CDR3nt: TGTGCCAGCAGTTACTCGAGAAACGGTGATCAGCCCCAGCATTTT; CDR3aa: CASSYSRNGDQPQHF; abundance: -; len: 15; j_gene: TRBJ1-5; d_gene: -; v_gene: TRBV6-5